Sequencing of this T cell receptor beta chain was carried out in a study of cytomegalovirus exposure and HLA in healthy donors. Study outcomes and limitations: Among TCR beta chains, those listed as cytomegalovirus-associated numbered approximately 150.

The PCR used 60 Vbeta and 13 Jbeta primers. Profiled with immunoSEQ multiplex PCR; TCRdb holds only in-frame clones, not every one. Its table records roughly 60,000 clones. As for this clone: Its target is unknown.

The V end lost 4 bases, the J end lost 3 bases, and 10 bases lay between the germline ends. Germline CDR1 and CDR2: SGHRS and YFSETQ. This CDR3 comprises 13 residues. Sequenced material: PBMCs. This clonotype originated in a male donor in good health and CMV-seronegative. This chain joins TRBV5-1 and TRBJ1-2, with D tentatively TRBD1 (5 bases). The CDR3 region has the DNA TGCGCCAGCAGCCCAGGGCTGGACTATGGCTACACCTTC. It yields the protein CASSPGLDYGYTF.